This entry lists 24 T cell receptor beta chains sequenced from one sample in a study of T-cell reconstitution after alpha-beta-depleted transplantation in children. Unique molecular identifiers were incorporated into the prepared TCRbeta library. TCRdb reprocessed the PCR reads via MiXCR and lists one record per CDR3 protein. The sample carries about 200,000 distinct CDR3 sequences, around 7% recorded once. This specimen was PBMCs, taken before TCRalphabeta/CD19-depleted stem cell transplant. All receptors come from a boy under 10 years old with acute lymphoblastic leukemia, due to receive a stem cell transplant.

This clonotype appeared a few times. This may stem from a read error, because a much larger clone lies one nucleotide away. CDR3 sequence reads: CASSLGEFGSKETQYF. The CDR3 region has the DNA TGCGCCAGCAGCTTGGGGGAGTTTGGGTCCAAAGAGACCCAGTACTTC. The chain employs TRBV5-1 and TRBJ2-5, with a possible D match to TRBD2 (5 bases). CDR3 length: 16 residues. Germline V gene sequence: CDR1 SGHRS, CDR2 YFSETQ. The V and J ends lost 0 bases and 3 bases respectively, with 15 bases between them. Combining the CDR3 with reference TRBV5-1 and TRBJ2-5 gives the whole variable domain KAGVTQTPRYLIKTRGQQVTLSCSPISGHRSVSWYQQTPGQGLQFLFEYFSETQRNKGNFPGRFSGRQFSNSRSEMNVSTLELGDSALYLCASSLGEFGSKETQYFGPGTRLLVL.

There are a few counts of this clonotype. V and J are TRBV13 and TRBJ1-2; no definite D call. CDR1 is PRHDT, CDR2 FYEKMQ, per germline (reference sequence). There are 15 residues in the CDR3. The V end was cut by 2 bases, the J end by 8 bases, with 18 bases between. CDR3 residues: CASSLSSATTRGYTF. The CDR3, as DNA: TGTGCCAGCAGCTTATCAAGCGCTACAACGCGGGGCTACACCTTC.

This clonotype has a count of ten or more. J is TRBJ2-5 and V is TRBV5-5, with D tentatively TRBD1 or TRBD2 (6 bases each). The CDR3 runs to 13 residues. Germline loops: CDR1 SGHKS, CDR2 YYEKEE (reference sequence). Trimming cost V 0 bases and J 7 bases, with 10 bases left between them. This CDR3 is CASSLGGAGTQYF. In DNA form, the CDR3 reads TGTGCCAGCAGCTTGGGGGGGGCCGGGACCCAGTACTTC.

The chain uses TRBV6-1 and TRBJ1-5, with 7 bases lining up with TRBD1. V shed 6 bases, J shed 4 bases, and the junction held 9 bases outside the gene matches. The CDR3 consists of 15 residues. Looked up from germline, CDR1 is MNHNS and CDR2 is SASEGT. The CDR3 DNA follows: TGTGCCAGCAGCCCCCGTTCAGGGGGAAATCAGCCCCAGCATTTT. Its protein product is CASSPRSGGNQPQHF.

This clonotype was detected a few times. This chain connects TRBV7-2 to TRBJ1-2; D perhaps matches TRBD1 (5 bases). CDR1 and CDR2 (germline): SGHTA, FQGNSA. With 5 bases removed from V and 7 bases from J, the gap between germline ends came to 20 bases. This CDR3 has 15 residues. Written as DNA, the CDR3 is TGTGCCAGCAGCCCGTGGGCCGGGGCCTGGGGTGGCTACACCTTC. This gives the protein CASSPWAGAWGGYTF. The whole variable domain, filled in from reference TRBV7-2 and TRBJ1-2, reads GAGVSQSPSNKVTEKGKDVELRCDPISGHTALYWYRQSLGQGLEFLIYFQGNSAPDKSGLPSDRFSAERTGGSVSTLTIQRTQQEDSAVYLCASSPWAGAWGGYTFGSGTRLTVV.

This clonotype was recorded many times. The CDR3: CASSLFSGDYNEQFF. The CDR3 nucleotides are TGTGCCAGCAGCTTATTCTCCGGGGACTACAATGAGCAGTTCTTC. The V and J genes are TRBV7-2 and TRBJ2-1; TRBD2 is a possible D gene (5 bases). CDR1 and CDR2 from the germline V gene are SGHTA and FQGNSA. This CDR3 comprises 15 residues. V shed 2 bases and J shed 3 bases, with 11 bases lying between them.

CDR3 in amino acids: CASSWTGGATNEKLFF. The CDR3, as DNA: TGTGCCAGCAGCTGGACAGGGGGGGCGACTAATGAAAAACTGTTTTTT. V and J are TRBV7-9 and TRBJ1-4; 10 positions match TRBD1. This CDR3 has 16 amino acids. Germline V gene data show CDR1 as SEHNR and CDR2 as FQNEAQ (reference sequence). V was clipped by 4 bases and J by 2 bases; unmatched bases: 4.

There are many counts of this clonotype. V gene TRBV7-2 combines with J gene TRBJ2-7, with D unclear. In germline, CDR1 is SGHTA, CDR2 FQGNSA. V gave up 6 bases and J gave up 0 bases, with 12 bases separating them. The CDR3 extends over 14 amino acids. The chain's CDR3 is CASSSQMNSYEQYF. The DNA of the CDR3 is TGTGCCAGCAGTTCCCAAATGAACTCCTACGAGCAGTACTTC. Together with reference TRBV7-2 and TRBJ2-7, the CDR3 gives the full variable domain: GAGVSQSPSNKVTEKGKDVELRCDPISGHTALYWYRQSLGQGLEFLIYFQGNSAPDKSGLPSDRFSAERTGGSVSTLTIQRTQQEDSAVYLCASSSQMNSYEQYFGPGTRLTVT.

This clonotype appeared many times. J is TRBJ1-2 and V is TRBV2; D is unclear. With 7 bases removed from V and 4 bases from J, the gap between germline ends came to 7 bases. CDR3 length: 11 residues. Germline lookup yields CDR1 SNHLY and CDR2 FYNNEI. DNA of the CDR3: TGTGCCAGCACGGGTCCCTATGGCTACACCTTC. It is translated as CASTGPYGYTF.

In its sample, this clonotype was seen many times. The chain links TRBV7-9 to TRBJ2-7; D is unclear. The CDR3 is made up of 13 amino acids. Per germline, CDR1 SEHNR and CDR2 FQNEAQ (reference sequence). Trimming removed 7 bases from V and 8 bases from J, with 18 bases in between. DNA for the CDR3: TGTGCCAGCACCTCGGTTGGGGTTTGGAAGCAGTACTTC. It specifies CASTSVGVWKQYF.

The chain carries TRBV20-1 and TRBJ2-3; no clear D. V lost 6 bases to trimming and J lost 1 base, with 17 bases between them. CDR1 is DFQATT and CDR2 is SNEGSKA in the germline V gene (reference sequence). The CDR3 runs 15 residues. CDR3 amino acids: CSARRATPRTDTQYF. CDR3 nucleotide sequence: TGCAGTGCCCGCCGGGCCACGCCTCGCACAGATACGCAGTATTTT.

This clonotype was found a few times. V usage is TRBV9 and J usage is TRBJ2-2; 8 nucleotides match TRBD2. The V and J ends lost 0 bases and 6 bases, in that order; junction bases with no gene match: 4. Germline V lookup: CDR1 SGDLS, CDR2 YYNGEE. This CDR3 contains 15 residues. In nucleotides, the CDR3 is TGTGCCAGCAGCGTAGCGGCGGGGGGCGCCGGGGAGCTGTTTTTT. It codes for CASSVAAGGAGELFF.

This clonotype was seen at least ten times. The chain links TRBV28 to TRBJ2-5; D unresolved. The germline V and J ends were trimmed by 10 bases and 9 bases, with 18 bases remaining between them. The CDR3 consists of 12 residues. Per the germline V gene, CDR1 is MDHEN and CDR2 is SYDVKM. The CDR3 DNA sequence: TGTGCCATAGGACGCGACGGTTGGGCCCAGTACTTC. Its translation: CAIGRDGWAQYF.

This clonotype was detected many times. The rearrangement links TRBV29-1 to TRBJ1-1; unclear D gene. The CDR3 has 12 residues. Germline V lookup: CDR1 SQVTM, CDR2 ANQGSEA. Trimming cost V 7 bases and J 1 base, with 10 bases left between them. The CDR3 protein is CSAMGGNTEAFF. The CDR3 bases are TGCAGCGCCATGGGTGGGAACACTGAAGCTTTCTTT.

This clonotype was counted ten times or more. The CDR3 sequence is CASSLVPDRGKFF. DNA of the CDR3: TGTGCCAGCAGCTTGGTCCCGGACAGGGGGAAGTTCTTC. The genes are TRBV11-2 and TRBJ2-1; 10 bases line up with TRBD1. The trim removed 3 bases at V and 14 bases at J, leaving 7 bases unmatched. The germline V gene encodes CDR1 SGHAT and CDR2 FQNNGV. The CDR3 is 13 amino acids.

This chain connects TRBV7-9 to TRBJ2-7; 8 bases are a match to TRBD2. CDR3 length equals 15 residues. Looked up from germline, CDR1 is SEHNR and CDR2 is FQNEAQ (reference sequence). The V and J ends lost 5 bases and 5 bases, in that order; junction bases with no gene match: 11. For the CDR3, the DNA is TGTGCCAGCAGCCCGAAGGCGGGGGGCATTCACGAGCAGTACTTC. This gives the protein CASSPKAGGIHEQYF.

This clonotype has at least ten counts. The CDR3, as DNA: TGCGCCAGCAGCCAGGGGACTAGCGGAACCTACGAGCAGTACTTC. This encodes CASSQGTSGTYEQYF. This rearrangement joins TRBV4-3 to TRBJ2-7; 11 bases align to TRBD2. V lost 3 bases, J lost 2 bases, and 3 bases stayed unmatched. The CDR3 length is 15 residues. CDR1 is LGHNA and CDR2 is YSLEER in the germline V gene.

The sample holds one count of this clonotype. V is TRBV6-1 and J is TRBJ1-2, with 10 nucleotides matching TRBD1. From germline, CDR1 is MNHNS and CDR2 SASEGT. Trimming took 6 bases from V and 8 from J; bases not matched to a gene: 6. This CDR3 spans 13 amino acids. The CDR3 spells CASRQGTGEGYTF. The DNA for the CDR3 is TGTGCCAGCAGACAAGGGACAGGGGAAGGCTACACCTTC.

About this clonotype: Just one base apart from a much larger clone, this may be a read error. The J gene is TRBJ2-5, the V gene TRBV7-9; no reliable D call. The germline V gene encodes CDR1 SEHNR and CDR2 FQNEAQ (reference sequence). The CDR3 has 14 residues. Trimming stripped 2 bases from V and 2 bases from J, with 9 bases between. The CDR3 sequence is CASSLITKQETQYF. The CDR3 DNA reads as TGTGCCAGCAGCTTAATTACTAAGCAAGAGACCCAGTACTTC. Based on the CDR3 plus reference TRBV7-9 and TRBJ2-5, the full variable domain is DTGVSQNPRHKITKRGQNVTFRCDPISEHNRLYWYRQTLGQGPEFLTYFQNEAQLEKSRLLSDRFSAERPKGSFSTLEIQRTEQGDSAMYLCASSLITKQETQYFGPGTRLLVL.

This clonotype has at least ten counts. J is TRBJ2-5 and V is TRBV5-1; the D gene could be TRBD1 or TRBD2 (5 bases each). Germline CDR1 is SGHRS and CDR2 is YFSETQ. The CDR3 contains 13 residues. With 4 bases removed from V and 4 bases from J, the gap between germline ends came to 11 bases. The CDR3: CASSAPGTETQYF. The DNA for the CDR3 is TGCGCCAGCAGCGCCCCGGGGACAGAGACCCAGTACTTC.

This clonotype occurred many times. V and J are TRBV9 and TRBJ2-7; D gene ambiguous. CDR1 SGDLS and CDR2 YYNGEE come from the germline V gene. Deletions cut 5 bases from V and 3 bases from J, with 24 bases between. The CDR3 sequence is 17 residues long. As DNA, the CDR3 is TGTGCCAGCAGTCAAGGAACCGAGGCGTCTGGGGTCTACGAGCAGTACTTC. Amino acid sequence: CASSQGTEASGVYEQYF.

This clonotype was recorded many times. The chain combines TRBV15 with TRBJ2-7; 8 bases align to TRBD2. Germline values: CDR1 LNHNV, CDR2 YYDKDF (reference sequence). The ends lost 8 bases at V and 2 bases at J; junction bases unmatched: 8. The CDR3 has 14 amino acids. CDR3 in amino acids: CATGTGTRPYEQYF. Written as DNA, the CDR3 is TGTGCCACCGGGACCGGGACTAGGCCCTACGAGCAGTACTTC.

This clonotype was seen more than once but under ten times. V is TRBV5-1 and J is TRBJ2-2; TRBD2 matches at 7 bases. V dropped 7 bases and J dropped 4; count of bases not matched to a gene: 13. This CDR3 is 16 amino acids long. Germline CDR1 is SGHRS and CDR2 is YFSETQ. CDR3 DNA: TGCGCCAGCTCCCGCGGGGGAGCTCGGGGCACCGGGGAGCTGTTTTTT. Translated, it gives CASSRGGARGTGELFF.

At least ten counts were recorded for this clonotype. J is TRBJ2-3 and V is TRBV5-1; D may correspond to TRBD1 or TRBD2 (5 bases each). Trimming took off 1 base at V and 6 bases at J, with 12 bases between the two ends. The germline V gene has CDR1 SGHRS and CDR2 YFSETQ. The CDR3 is made up of 14 amino acids. CDR3 loop: CASSLSGAADTQYF. The CDR3 DNA is TGCGCCAGCAGCTTGTCCGGGGCAGCGGATACGCAGTATTTT.